The 3 T cell receptor beta chains below were found in one sample sequenced in a study of blood T cells in healthy people across ages. A second PCR of roughly 6 to 12 cycles used a sample-barcoded 5' primer and a J-beta primer mix. TCRdb re-called the 5' RACE reads with MiXCR, one entry per CDR3 protein. The data contain about 1,600,000 distinct CDR3 sequences, roughly 45% of them singletons. Sequencing used blood. The receptors come from a woman between 18 and 29 years old in good health.

This clonotype was detected many times. The CDR3, as DNA: TGTGCCAGCAGTTTCCTCGGACAGGGTGGCGGCTACACCTTC. Translated, it gives CASSFLGQGGGYTF. This sequence joins TRBV27 and TRBJ1-2; TRBD1 matches at 8 bases. Germline values: CDR1 MNHEY, CDR2 SMNVEV (reference sequence). V lost 3 bases to trimming and J lost 8 bases; unmatched junction nucleotides: 8. This CDR3 region has 14 residues.

The sample holds a few counts of this clonotype. The CDR3 region is CAISESGGGTYNEQFF. The DNA of the CDR3 is TGTGCCATCAGTGAGTCCGGGGGGGGGACCTACAATGAGCAGTTCTTC. This chain connects TRBV10-3 to TRBJ2-1, with 8 nucleotides matching TRBD2. This CDR3 is 16 amino acids long. Trimming removed 0 bases from V and 2 bases from J; junction bases left unmatched: 3. Germline assignment: CDR1 ENHRY and CDR2 SYGVKD.

The chain uses TRBV20-1 and TRBJ1-4, with TRBD1 matching 7 bases. The CDR3 runs to 15 residues. With V trimmed by 3 bases and J by 4 bases, 8 bases remained unmatched. Germline V lookup: CDR1 DFQATT, CDR2 SNEGSKA (reference sequence). The CDR3 reads CSASPGTAFNEKLFF. CDR3 nucleotide sequence: TGCAGTGCTAGCCCAGGGACAGCATTTAATGAAAAACTGTTTTTT.